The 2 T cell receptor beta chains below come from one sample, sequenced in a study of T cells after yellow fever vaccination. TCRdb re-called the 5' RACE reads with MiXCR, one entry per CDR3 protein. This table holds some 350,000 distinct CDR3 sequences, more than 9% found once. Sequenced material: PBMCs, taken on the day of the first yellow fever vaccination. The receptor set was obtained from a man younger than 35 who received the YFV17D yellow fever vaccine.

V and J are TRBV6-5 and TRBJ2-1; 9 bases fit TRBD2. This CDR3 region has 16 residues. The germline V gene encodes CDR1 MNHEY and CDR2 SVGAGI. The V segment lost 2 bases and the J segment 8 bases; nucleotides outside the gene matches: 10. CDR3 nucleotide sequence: TGTGCCAGCAGTTACGGGGCGGGGGGGCAGCTGGATGAGCAGTTCTTC. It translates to CASSYGAGGQLDEQFF.

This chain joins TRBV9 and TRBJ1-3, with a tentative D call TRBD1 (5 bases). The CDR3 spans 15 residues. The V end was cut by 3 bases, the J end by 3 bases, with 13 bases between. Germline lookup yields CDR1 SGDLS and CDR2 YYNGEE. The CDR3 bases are TGTGCCAGCAGCGGCCGGGACGTTAGTGGAAACACCATATATTTT. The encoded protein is CASSGRDVSGNTIYF.